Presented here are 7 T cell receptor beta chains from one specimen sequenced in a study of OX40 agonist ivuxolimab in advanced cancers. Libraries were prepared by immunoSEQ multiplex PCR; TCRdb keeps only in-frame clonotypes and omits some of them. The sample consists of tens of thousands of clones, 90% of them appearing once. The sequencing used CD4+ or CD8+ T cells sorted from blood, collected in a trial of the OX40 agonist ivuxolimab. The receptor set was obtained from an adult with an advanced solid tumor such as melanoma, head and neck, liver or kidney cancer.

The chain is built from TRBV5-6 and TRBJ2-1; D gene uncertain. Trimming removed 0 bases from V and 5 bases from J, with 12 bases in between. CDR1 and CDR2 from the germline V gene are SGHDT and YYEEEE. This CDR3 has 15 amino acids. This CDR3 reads CASSLAEDANNEQFF. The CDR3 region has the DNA TGTGCCAGCAGCTTGGCCGAAGACGCCAACAATGAGCAGTTCTTC.

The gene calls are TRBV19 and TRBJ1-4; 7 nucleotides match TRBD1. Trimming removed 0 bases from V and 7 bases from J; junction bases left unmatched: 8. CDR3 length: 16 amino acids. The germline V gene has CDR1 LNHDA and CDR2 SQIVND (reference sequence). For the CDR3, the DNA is TGTGCCAGTAGTATAGAACGACAGGGACGACCTGAAAAACTGTTTTTT. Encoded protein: CASSIERQGRPEKLFF.

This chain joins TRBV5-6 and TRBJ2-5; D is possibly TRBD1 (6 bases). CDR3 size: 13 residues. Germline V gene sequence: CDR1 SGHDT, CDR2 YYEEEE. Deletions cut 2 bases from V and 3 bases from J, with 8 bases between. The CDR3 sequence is CASSLQGKETQYF. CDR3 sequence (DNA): TGTGCCAGCAGCTTACAGGGAAAAGAGACCCAGTACTTC.

CDR3 DNA sequence: TGCGCCAGCAGCTTAGGACTAGCGTCAGATACGCAGTATTTT. It codes for CASSLGLASDTQYF. The rearrangement links TRBV5-1 to TRBJ2-3; TRBD2 matches 9 bases. This CDR3 is built from 14 residues. With 2 bases clipped from V and 4 bases from J, the junction kept 2 bases outside the gene matches. Germline CDR1 reads SGHRS; CDR2 reads YFSETQ. Using reference TRBV5-1 and TRBJ2-3 for the parts outside the CDR3, the full variable domain is KAGVTQTPRYLIKTRGQQVTLSCSPISGHRSVSWYQQTPGQGLQFLFEYFSETQRNKGNFPGRFSGRQFSNSRSEMNVSTLELGDSALYLCASSLGLASDTQYFGPGTRLTVL.

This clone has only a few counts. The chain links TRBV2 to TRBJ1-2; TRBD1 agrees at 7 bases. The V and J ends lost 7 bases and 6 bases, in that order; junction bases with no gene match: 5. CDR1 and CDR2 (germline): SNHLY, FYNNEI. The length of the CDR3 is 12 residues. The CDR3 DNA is TGTGCCAGCACACGGACAGGAGATGGCTACACCTTC. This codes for CASTRTGDGYTF.

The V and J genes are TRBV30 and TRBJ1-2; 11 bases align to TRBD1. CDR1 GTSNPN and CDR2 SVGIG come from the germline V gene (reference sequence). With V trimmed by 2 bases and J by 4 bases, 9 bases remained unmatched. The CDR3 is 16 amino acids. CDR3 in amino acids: CAWSQTGTGGGYGYTF. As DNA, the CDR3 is TGTGCCTGGAGTCAAACCGGGACAGGGGGTGGCTATGGCTACACCTTC. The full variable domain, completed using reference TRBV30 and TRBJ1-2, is SQTIHQWPATLVQPVGSPLSLECTVEGTSNPNLYWYRQAAGRGLQLLFYSVGIGQISSEVPQNLSASRPQDRQFILSSKKLLLSDSGFYLCAWSQTGTGGGYGYTFGSGTRLTVV.

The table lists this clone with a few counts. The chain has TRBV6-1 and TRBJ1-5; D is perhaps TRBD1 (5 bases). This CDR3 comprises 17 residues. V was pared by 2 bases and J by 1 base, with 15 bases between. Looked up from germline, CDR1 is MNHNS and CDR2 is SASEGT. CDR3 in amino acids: CASSEWAGRGSNQPQHF. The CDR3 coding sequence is TGTGCCAGCAGTGAATGGGCAGGGAGAGGGAGCAATCAGCCCCAGCATTTT.